This T cell receptor (beta chain) derives from a study of control samples from healthy donors and cancer patients. Profiling relied on immunoSEQ multiplex PCR, and the TCRdb table lists in-frame clones only, not all of them. Among roughly 170,000 clones listed, around 88% were seen once. This clone is a singleton in its sample. CDR3 length: 18 residues. V was pared by 4 bases and J by 0 bases, with 20 bases between. Germline assignment: CDR1 SGHNT and CDR2 YYREEE (reference sequence). The sequence was obtained from a woman aged 25-40 years in good health. The sequencing sample was made of blood. The chain has TRBV5-4 and TRBJ1-3; perhaps TRBD1 as D (5 bases). The CDR3 DNA sequence: TGTGCCAGCAGCCGAGAAAAGGGACTCTCTCGCTCTGGAAACACCATATATTTT. Amino acid sequence: CASSREKGLSRSGNTIYF. The entire variable domain, with the rest obtained from reference TRBV5-4 and TRBJ1-3, is as follows: ETGVTQSPTHLIKTRGQQVTLRCSSQSGHNTVSWYQQALGQGPQFIFQYYREEENGRGNFPPRFSGLQFPNYSSELNVNALELDDSALYLCASSREKGLSRSGNTIYFGEGSWLTVV.